These 21 T cell receptor beta chains were all obtained from the same sample, sequenced in a study of vaccination and CD4 T cells after COVID-19. Which antigens these TCRs recognize remains unknown. Cultured CD4+ T cell DNA was sequenced using the Oncomine TCR Beta short-read assay. TCRdb analysed the PCR reads with MiXCR anew, one entry per CDR3 protein. Altogether 13,000 or so distinct CDR3 sequences are present, roughly 27% being singletons, with the ten largest covering 25% to 30%. The treatment is: approximately nine-day PBMC culture with coronavirus spike peptide pools or control peptides (ViraFEST assay). This specimen was CD4+ T cells from blood, cultured in vitro, taken before SARS-CoV-2 vaccination. The receptors stem from a human donor who received a COVID-19 vaccine.

This chain uses TRBV5-5 with TRBJ1-2; tentative D call: TRBD1 (5 bases). Trimming removed 4 bases from V and 6 bases from J, with 19 bases in between. Per the germline V gene, CDR1 is SGHKS and CDR2 is YYEKEE (reference sequence). The length of the CDR3 is 15 residues. The CDR3 sequence is CASSPNEGRAHGYTF. The CDR3 DNA is TGTGCCAGCAGCCCTAATGAGGGCAGGGCACATGGCTACACCTTC.

The rearrangement joins TRBV5-1 to TRBJ2-3, with 8 bases fitting TRBD2. CDR1 SGHRS and CDR2 YFSETQ come from the germline V gene. Trimming at V came to 4 bases and at J to 1 base, leaving 8 bases not matched to a gene. The CDR3 is 16 residues long. The CDR3 region is CASSPLVSGGTDTQYF. CDR3 coding DNA: TGCGCCAGCAGCCCCTTAGTTAGCGGGGGCACAGATACGCAGTATTTT.

The gene calls are TRBV12-3 or TRBV12-4 and TRBJ2-7; D is perhaps TRBD2 (5 bases). Trimming took off 1 base at V and 3 bases at J, with 7 bases between the two ends. The CDR3 has 13 amino acids. The CDR3 sequence: CASSLGEHYEQYF. The DNA for the CDR3 is TGTGCCAGCAGTTTAGGGGAGCACTACGAGCAGTACTTC.

The CDR3 DNA follows: TGTGCCAGCAGTTACTCGAGACAGGGTGGAAACACCATATATTTT. Translated: CASSYSRQGGNTIYF. This chain connects TRBV6-5 to TRBJ1-3, with TRBD1 matching over 7 bases. Germline V CDR1 and CDR2: MNHEY, SVGAGI. The length of the CDR3 is 15 residues. Losses at the gene ends were 0 bases for V and 3 bases for J; bases not matched to a gene: 2.

The chain combines TRBV19 with TRBJ2-5; 10 bases match TRBD2. Germline V gives CDR1 LNHDA, CDR2 SQIVND (reference sequence). This CDR3 has 15 amino acids. Losses at the gene ends were 3 bases for V and 9 bases for J; bases not matched to a gene: 10. In nucleotides, the CDR3 is TGTGCCAGTAGTATTCCTAGCGGGGGCCCAGGGGCCCAGTACTTC. Translating it yields CASSIPSGGPGAQYF.

This clonotype was counted between two and nine times. The V call is TRBV25-1, the J call TRBJ2-7; D unresolved. The CDR3 spans 11 residues. The V end lost 3 bases, the J end lost 0 bases, and 0 bases lay between the germline ends. Germline CDR1 MGHDK, CDR2 SYGVNS. The CDR3 bases are TGTGCCAGCAGTGACTCCTACGAGCAGTACTTC. It yields the protein CASSDSYEQYF.

This chain links TRBV5-1 with TRBJ1-6; 10 bases line up with TRBD1. Trimming at V came to 4 bases and at J to 8 bases, leaving 6 bases not matched to a gene. The germline V gene encodes CDR1 SGHRS and CDR2 YFSETQ. The length of the CDR3 is 15 residues. CDR3 loop: CASSVSGTGDSPLHF. In DNA, the CDR3 is TGCGCCAGCAGCGTTTCCGGGACAGGGGATTCACCCCTCCACTTT.

Only a few counts were recorded for this clonotype. The J gene is TRBJ1-1, the V gene TRBV11-3; TRBD1 is a possible D gene (6 bases). This CDR3 is 14 amino acids long. Germline assignment: CDR1 SGHNT and CDR2 YENEEA. Trimming took 1 base from V and 1 from J, leaving 7 bases between them. The CDR3 DNA sequence: TGTGCCAGCAGCTTAGCAGGGGCGAACACTGAAGCTTTCTTT. Its translation is CASSLAGANTEAFF. Full variable domain (missing parts from reference TRBV11-3 and TRBJ1-1): EAGVVQSPRYKIIEKKQPVAFWCNPISGHNTLYWYLQNLGQGPELLIRYENEEAVDDSQLPKDRFSAERLKGVDSTLKIQPAELGDSAVYLCASSLAGANTEAFFGQGTRLTVV.

The V call is TRBV29-1, the J call TRBJ2-3; TRBD2 matches at 7 bases. Germline V lookup: CDR1 SQVTM, CDR2 ANQGSEA. The V gene end was trimmed by 7 bases and the J gene end by 2 bases; junction bases not matched to a gene: 12. The CDR3 totals 15 residues. The CDR3 DNA follows: TGCAGCGGGATGAAAACTAGCGCAACCACAGATACGCAGTATTTT. It codes for CSGMKTSATTDTQYF.

This chain links TRBV5-8 with TRBJ1-5; unclear D gene. The V gene's germline CDR1 is SGHTS and CDR2 YDEGEE. This CDR3 comprises 14 residues. The V end lost 3 bases, the J end lost 0 bases, and 7 bases lay between the germline ends. The CDR3 region is CASSSDGSNQPQHF. The DNA for the CDR3 is TGTGCCAGCAGCTCGGACGGTAGCAATCAGCCCCAGCATTTT.

The rearrangement links TRBV5-1 to TRBJ2-3; D may be TRBD2 (6 bases). CDR1 and CDR2 (germline): SGHRS, YFSETQ. Trimming stripped 1 base from V and 0 bases from J, with 9 bases between. CDR3 length: 15 residues. The CDR3 loop reads CASSLRGSSTDTQYF. CDR3 bases: TGCGCCAGCAGCTTGCGGGGGTCGAGCACAGATACGCAGTATTTT.

The chain couples TRBV2 to TRBJ1-6; D remains ambiguous. The CDR3 totals 19 residues. The V gene lost 2 bases and the J gene lost 0 bases, with 17 bases spanning the gap. The germline CDR1 and CDR2 sequences are SNHLY and FYNNEI. The CDR3 DNA reads as TGTGCCAGCAGTGAAACAGCCGGGCCTGGAAGCTCCTATAATTCACCCCTCCACTTT. This gives the protein CASSETAGPGSSYNSPLHF.

This clonotype was found a few times. This sequence joins TRBV21-1 and TRBJ1-2; the D call in the table, TRBD1, was not verified against the DNA. TRBV21-1 is flagged as a pseudogene. The CDR3 is 16 residues long. The CDR3 coding sequence is TGTGCCAGCAGCCCGGACAGGGGCAGACGAGAGTATGGCTACACCTTC. It yields the protein CASSPDRGRREYGYTF.

The CDR3 here is CSARDSRDSPIYNEQFF. DNA for the CDR3: TGCAGTGCTAGAGACTCCCGGGACAGCCCCATCTACAATGAGCAGTTCTTC. This chain connects TRBV20-1 to TRBJ2-1, with TRBD1 matching over 7 bases. Per germline, CDR1 DFQATT and CDR2 SNEGSKA (reference sequence). After removal of 0 bases from V and 3 bases from J, the junction contained 11 bases not matched to a gene. There are 17 residues in the CDR3.

In its sample, this clonotype was seen once. The chain has TRBV5-1 and TRBJ2-3, with 10 bases fitting TRBD2. This CDR3 has 16 residues. Germline lookup yields CDR1 SGHRS and CDR2 YFSETQ. V trimming: 0 bases; J trimming: 4 bases; junction bases outside the gene matches: 5. In nucleotides, the CDR3 is TGCGCCAGCAGCTTGGGTAGCGGGGGGACCGCAGATACGCAGTATTTT. Protein sequence: CASSLGSGGTADTQYF.

The chain couples TRBV14 to TRBJ1-5; 9 bases fit TRBD1. The CDR3 is made up of 17 amino acids. The V gene's germline CDR1 is SGHDN and CDR2 FVKESK. Trimming removed 1 base from V and 6 bases from J; junction bases left unmatched: 10. CDR3 sequence reads: CASSQGAGQGIGQPQHF. DNA of the CDR3: TGTGCCAGCAGCCAAGGCGCGGGACAGGGAATTGGTCAGCCCCAGCATTTT.

A few counts support this clonotype. This rearrangement joins TRBV6-5 to TRBJ2-2; tentative D call: TRBD2 (6 bases). CDR1 is MNHEY and CDR2 is SVGAGI in the germline V gene. V gave up 0 bases and J gave up 6 bases, with 17 bases separating them. This CDR3 is 17 amino acids long. The CDR3 loop reads CASSYSANRLDSGELFF. DNA of the CDR3: TGTGCCAGCAGTTACTCAGCCAATAGACTAGATTCCGGGGAGCTGTTTTTT.

V and J are TRBV27 and TRBJ2-7; D gene unclear. Trimming removed 1 base from V and 2 bases from J, with 6 bases in between. The CDR3 has 13 residues. In germline, CDR1 is MNHEY, CDR2 SMNVEV (reference sequence). CDR3 amino acids: CASSLLPAYEQYF. In nucleotides, the CDR3 is TGTGCCAGCAGTTTATTACCAGCCTACGAGCAGTACTTC.

About this clonotype: One end of the junction does not line up with germline, which may come from a read error. The chain employs TRBV20-1 and TRBJ2-3, with 12 positions matching TRBD2. Germline-derived CDR1 and CDR2 are DFQATT and SNEGSKA (reference sequence). This CDR3 has 17 amino acids. The CDR3 is CSAGSELAGGNADTRYF. In DNA form, the CDR3 reads TGCAGTGCGGGGAGCGAACTAGCGGGGGGCAATGCAGATACGCGGTATTTT.

The table lists this clonotype with a few counts. The CDR3 sequence is CASRKTSGRSTDTQYF. Here the CDR3 DNA reads TGTGCCAGCCGAAAGACTAGCGGGCGAAGTACAGATACGCAGTATTTT. The chain recombines TRBV2 with TRBJ2-3, with 10 bases that match TRBD2. CDR1 is SNHLY, CDR2 FYNNEI, per germline. CDR3 length: 16 amino acids. With V trimmed by 8 bases and J by 3 bases, 11 bases remained unmatched.

The chain has TRBV18 and TRBJ1-1, with unresolved D. The V end lost 0 bases, the J end lost 7 bases, and 6 bases lay between the germline ends. The CDR3 extends over 12 amino acids. CDR1 and CDR2 (germline): KGHSH, LQKENI. CDR3 in amino acids: CASSPPGGEAFF. DNA for the CDR3: TGTGCCAGCTCACCACCAGGTGGTGAAGCTTTCTTT. Full variable domain (rest looked up from reference TRBV18 and TRBJ1-1): NAGVMQNPRHLVRRRGQEARLRCSPMKGHSHVYWYRQLPEEGLKFMVYLQKENIIDESGMPKERFSAEFPKEGPSILRIQQVVRGDSAAYFCASSPPGGEAFFGQGTRLTVV.